This T cell receptor beta chain appears in the sequencing data of a study of neurological immune-mediated disorders. The study, taken as a whole, reports: In HTLV-1-associated myelopathy, TCR clonal expansion was greatest, and in multiple sclerosis it was least, below healthy controls.

This clonotype was counted many times. The antigen is undetermined. This CDR3 comprises 15 residues. V lost 3 bases to trimming and J lost 1 base, with 10 bases between them. It was by 5'RACE with 10-nucleotide random UMIs that the cDNA was made. Each CDR3 protein gets one entry after TCRdb re-called the 5' RACE reads with MiXCR. The sample holds 120,000 or so distinct CDR3 sequences, about 3.2% seen once. The clonotype was recovered from a woman between 25 and 40 years old with multiple sclerosis. The rearrangement joins TRBV12-3 or TRBV12-4 to TRBJ2-1; D is unresolved. Sequencing was performed on PBMCs. The CDR3 sequence is CASSFRALSYNEQFF. CDR3 bases: TGTGCCAGCAGTTTTCGGGCGCTATCCTACAATGAGCAGTTCTTC.